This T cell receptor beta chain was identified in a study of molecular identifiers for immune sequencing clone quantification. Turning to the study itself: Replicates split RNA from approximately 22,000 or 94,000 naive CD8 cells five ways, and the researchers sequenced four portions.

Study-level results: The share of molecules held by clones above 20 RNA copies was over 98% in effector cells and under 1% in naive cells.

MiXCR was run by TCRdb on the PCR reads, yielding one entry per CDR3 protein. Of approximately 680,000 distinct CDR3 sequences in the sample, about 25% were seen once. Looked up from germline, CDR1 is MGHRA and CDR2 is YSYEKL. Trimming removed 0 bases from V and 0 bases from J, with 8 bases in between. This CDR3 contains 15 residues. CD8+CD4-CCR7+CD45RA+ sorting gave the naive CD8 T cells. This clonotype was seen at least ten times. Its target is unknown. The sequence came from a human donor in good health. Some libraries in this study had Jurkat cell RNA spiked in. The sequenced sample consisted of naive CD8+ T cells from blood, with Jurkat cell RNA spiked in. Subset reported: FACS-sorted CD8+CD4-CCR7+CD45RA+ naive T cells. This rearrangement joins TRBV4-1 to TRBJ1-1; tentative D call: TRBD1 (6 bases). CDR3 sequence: CASSQDRGVNTEAFF. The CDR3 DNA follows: TGCGCCAGCAGCCAAGACAGGGGAGTGAACACTGAAGCTTTCTTT.